This record covers a single TCR beta chain. Its antigen is as yet unknown. The data originate from a study of chemoradiotherapy in HPV16-positive cancers. CDR3 length equals 16 residues. V trimming: 4 bases; J trimming: 3 bases; junction bases outside the gene matches: 9. The germline V gene has CDR1 SGHRS and CDR2 YFSETQ. Overall study findings and caveats: Candidate HPV-specific clones and E7-related TCR motifs grew in tumor during treatment.

Data came from immunoSEQ multiplex PCR; TCRdb stores just in-frame clones and leaves some out. The sample carries approximately 11,000 clones, about 82% recorded once. The genes are TRBV5-1 and TRBJ2-4; 8 nucleotides line up with TRBD1. This material consisted of blood, taken from a patient who underwent chemoradiotherapy. The receptor was isolated from a human donor with HPV-associated anogenital cancer. As DNA, the CDR3 is TGCGCCAGCAGCCCTGGGACAGGACTCCTCAAAAACATTCAGTACTTC. This codes for CASSPGTGLLKNIQYF.